This TCR beta chain was recovered during a study of graft-versus-host responses after intestinal transplantation. Turning to the study itself: Induction with anti-thymocyte globulin, then tacrolimus and steroids for around three years, was given to all recipients.

The CDR3 loop spans 14 amino acids. Trimming took 6 bases from V and 2 from J, leaving 12 bases between them. Germline V lookup: CDR1 LGHNT, CDR2 FRNRAP. The study's findings and limits: Ileal or blood samples showed some GvH clones first, and such clones were also found in recipient marrow. Early after transplant, HvG clones declined as circulating GvH clones peaked. Graft-donor T cell macrochimerism coincided with high graft-versus-host to host-versus-graft clonal ratios in allografts.

About this clone itself: The antigen is unknown.

Only in-frame clones appear in the TCRdb table, and some are missing; sequencing was by immunoSEQ multiplex PCR. The sample consists of about 130,000 clones, 80% to 95% of them appearing once. The input for sequencing was unstimulated CD4+ T cells sorted from spleen or lymph node cells, taken before intestinal transplant. This sequence was found in a human donor who received an intestinal transplant. V is TRBV12-5 and J is TRBJ2-3; D ambiguous. The CDR3 bases are TGTGCTAGTGGGAAGGGCCGGAACACAGATACGCAGTATTTT. This sequence encodes CASGKGRNTDTQYF. The full variable domain, completed using reference TRBV12-5 and TRBJ2-3, is DARVTQTPRHKVTEMGQEVTMRCQPILGHNTVFWYRQTMMQGLELLAYFRNRAPLDDSGMPKDRFSAEMPDATLATLKIQPSEPRDSAVYFCASGKGRNTDTQYFGPGTRLTVL.